Given below is one TCR beta chain in context. These data come from a study of Ad26.COV2.S vaccination and SARS-CoV-2 variants. Method: immunoSEQ multiplex PCR; TCRdb's copy keeps in-frame clones and lacks some. The sample holds more than 300,000 clones, 86% seen once. This CDR3 is 15 amino acids long. V dropped 4 bases and J dropped 0 bases, with 14 bases sitting between them. Germline assignment: CDR1 GTSNPN and CDR2 SVGIG (reference sequence). The sample's treatment: over 15 received Ad26.COV2.S at low or high dose, single or two shots; several received placebo; per-sample allocation not given. Collection of the samples took place on day 63 after the first injection of vaccine or placebo.

The source of this sequence is a person aged 18-60 years who received the Ad26.COV2.S COVID-19 vaccine or a placebo. The rearrangement uses TRBV30 and TRBJ2-3; the D gene is possibly TRBD1 (5 bases). The sequences come from peripheral blood, collected in a trial of Ad26.COV2.S vaccine versus placebo. CDR3 amino acids: CAWMAGRPSTDTQYF. CDR3 DNA: TGTGCCTGGATGGCAGGGCGTCCTAGCACAGATACGCAGTATTTT.